The next 23 T cell receptor beta chains were all read from a single sample in a study of sequential checkpoint blockade in melanoma. Generated by immunoSEQ multiplex PCR, the TCRdb table keeps only in-frame clones and is missing some. The sample has 17,000 or so clones, 70% seen once. Treatment specified: randomized to nivolumab then ipilimumab (arm A) or the reverse (arm B). This specimen was CD8+ T cells sorted from blood (inferred from file names), taken from a patient given nivolumab and ipilimumab in sequence. These receptor sequences come from a human donor with melanoma.

The gene calls are TRBV2 and TRBJ2-7, with 9 bases lining up with TRBD1. V lost 5 bases to trimming and J lost 2 bases; unmatched junction nucleotides: 7. Germline CDR1 reads SNHLY; CDR2 reads FYNNEI. The CDR3 is 15 amino acids. The chain's CDR3 is CASSRGQGRAYEQYF. CDR3 DNA: TGTGCCAGCAGTAGGGGACAGGGCAGGGCCTACGAGCAGTACTTC.

The chain recombines TRBV6-6 with TRBJ1-2; 7 positions agree with TRBD1. The CDR3 has 16 residues. Germline V gives CDR1 MNHNY, CDR2 SVGAGI (reference sequence). Germline trimming cut 2 bases from V and 2 bases from J; bases unmatched to any gene: 8. The CDR3 protein is CASSYQGGSANYGYTF. CDR3 bases: TGTGCCAGCAGTTACCAGGGGGGCAGCGCAAACTATGGCTACACCTTC.

The rearrangement joins TRBV4-3 to TRBJ1-2; no firm D call. Trimming pared 2 bases from V and 5 bases from J, leaving 15 bases between. This CDR3 spans 15 amino acids. Germline-derived CDR1 and CDR2 are LGHNA and YSLEER. CDR3 protein: CASSQTTPRKYGYTF. The DNA of the CDR3 is TGCGCCAGCAGCCAAACGACTCCCCGTAAGTATGGCTACACCTTC.

The table lists this clone with a few counts. V usage is TRBV19 and J usage is TRBJ2-1, with D tentatively TRBD2 (6 bases). The CDR3 runs to 15 residues. V was pared by 5 bases and J by 8 bases, with 19 bases between. Germline V lookup: CDR1 LNHDA, CDR2 SQIVND (reference sequence). The CDR3 here is CASSPVPIGLHEQFF. CDR3 sequence (DNA): TGTGCCAGTAGTCCGGTTCCGATCGGACTACATGAGCAGTTCTTC.

J is TRBJ1-4 and V is TRBV10-2; tentative D call: TRBD1 (5 bases). The CDR3 spans 15 residues. Germline V lookup: CDR1 WSHSY, CDR2 SAAADI. The V end was cut by 6 bases, the J end by 7 bases, with 18 bases between. The DNA of the CDR3 is TGCGCCAGCAGAGACACCCAGGGAAAGGGTGAAAAACTGTTTTTT. Its translation is CASRDTQGKGEKLFF.

V and J are TRBV7-9 and TRBJ2-7; 8 bases agree with TRBD1. The CDR3 runs to 13 residues. Germline V gives CDR1 SEHNR, CDR2 FQNEAQ (reference sequence). V was clipped by 6 bases and J by 6 bases; unmatched bases: 7. This CDR3 is CASSLGTGTEQYF. CDR3 bases: TGTGCCAGCAGTCTCGGGACAGGTACCGAGCAGTACTTC.

This clone appeared a single time. V usage is TRBV30 and J usage is TRBJ2-1, with TRBD2 matching over 11 bases. V lost 2 bases, J lost 8 bases, and 11 bases stayed unmatched. Germline CDR1 is GTSNPN and CDR2 is SVGIG (reference sequence). The CDR3 length is 16 residues. CDR3 coding DNA: TGTGCCTGGAGTCCGACTAGCGGGGACGCTCTTGATGAGCAGTTCTTC. As protein: CAWSPTSGDALDEQFF.

V and J are TRBV29-1 and TRBJ2-3, with 7 bases aligning to TRBD2. The V and J ends lost 6 bases and 2 bases, in that order; junction bases with no gene match: 11. Looked up from germline, CDR1 is SQVTM and CDR2 is ANQGSEA. CDR3 length: 15 residues. CDR3 residues: CSVASGRENTDTQYF. DNA of the CDR3: TGCAGCGTCGCATCGGGGAGGGAAAACACAGATACGCAGTATTTT.

This clone was observed a few times. The CDR3 coding sequence is TGTGCCAGCAGCCCTCTTCAGGGATTAACTGAAGCTTTCTTT. Translating it yields CASSPLQGLTEAFF. This sequence joins TRBV14 and TRBJ1-1; the D gene is possibly TRBD1 (5 bases). From germline, CDR1 is SGHDN and CDR2 FVKESK. V shed 4 bases and J shed 5 bases, with 14 bases lying between them. The CDR3 runs to 14 residues.

There are a few counts of this clone. An end of the junction does not agree with germline; a read error may underlie this. The chain combines TRBV10-3 with TRBJ1-5; the D gene is possibly TRBD1 (6 bases). The CDR3 loop spans 13 amino acids. Germline values: CDR1 ENHRY, CDR2 SYGVKD. CDR3 DNA sequence: TGTGCCAGCAGTTACTCAGGGGTTCAGCCCCAGCATTTT. Encoded protein: CASSYSGVQPQHF.

This rearrangement joins TRBV7-7 to TRBJ2-5; TRBD2 matches at 10 bases. CDR3 length: 15 residues. The ends lost 5 bases at V and 0 bases at J; junction bases unmatched: 3. Looked up from germline, CDR1 is SSHAT and CDR2 is FNYEAQ (reference sequence). The CDR3 DNA follows: TGTGCCAGCAGCATTGGACTAGCGGACCAAGAGACCCAGTACTTC. Amino acids: CASSIGLADQETQYF. Looking up the rest from reference TRBV7-7 and TRBJ2-5 gives the full variable domain: GAGVSQSPRYKVTKRGQDVTLRCDPISSHATLYWYQQALGQGPEFLTYFNYEAQPDKSGLPSDRFSAERPEGSISTLTIQRTEQRDSAMYRCASSIGLADQETQYFGPGTRLLVL.

In its sample, this clone was seen once. V gene TRBV4-1 combines with J gene TRBJ1-5, with TRBD1 as a possible D gene (5 bases). Germline CDR1 MGHRA, CDR2 YSYEKL. Trimming shortened V by 0 bases and J by 0 bases, and 6 bases separated the two germline ends. The CDR3 loop spans 15 amino acids. CDR3 DNA: TGCGCCAGCAGCCAAGATGGACATAGCAATCAGCCCCAGCATTTT. Its translation: CASSQDGHSNQPQHF.

The chain uses TRBV10-2 and TRBJ2-7; tentatively, D is TRBD1 (5 bases). The CDR3 runs to 13 residues. Trimming left V 2 bases short and J 3 bases short, with 8 bases between. Per the germline V gene, CDR1 is WSHSY and CDR2 is SAAADI. CDR3 loop: CASSEIGDYEQYF. In nucleotides, the CDR3 is TGCGCCAGCAGTGAGATAGGGGACTACGAGCAGTACTTC.

This clone was counted only a few times. The rearrangement links TRBV6-6 to TRBJ2-1; TRBD1 is a possible D gene (5 bases). V was pared by 2 bases and J by 3 bases, with 8 bases between. Germline V lookup: CDR1 MNHNY, CDR2 SVGAGI (reference sequence). The CDR3 length is 14 residues. The DNA for the CDR3 is TGTGCCAGCAGTTACGACAGCAGCTACAATGAGCAGTTCTTC. This gives the protein CASSYDSSYNEQFF.

This clone has a handful of counts. The rearrangement links TRBV10-3 to TRBJ1-2, with D perhaps TRBD1 (5 bases). Germline values: CDR1 ENHRY, CDR2 SYGVKD. V lost 0 bases and J 5 bases, leaving 7 bases between the germline ends. The CDR3 sequence is 13 residues long. CDR3 sequence reads: CAISESQGYGYTF. The CDR3 DNA is TGTGCCATCAGTGAGTCTCAGGGTTATGGCTACACCTTC.

The chain recombines TRBV19 with TRBJ2-7; no clear D. Per the germline V gene, CDR1 is LNHDA and CDR2 is SQIVND (reference sequence). The germline V and J ends were trimmed by 1 base and 0 bases, with 4 bases remaining between them. CDR3 length equals 13 residues. CDR3 loop: CASSIGSSYEQYF. The CDR3, as DNA: TGTGCCAGTAGTATAGGCAGCTCCTACGAGCAGTACTTC.

The chain is built from TRBV6-5 and TRBJ2-7; tentative D call: TRBD1 (5 bases). The V gene lost 2 bases and the J gene lost 4 bases, with 12 bases spanning the gap. Looked up from germline, CDR1 is MNHEY and CDR2 is SVGAGI. This CDR3 has 14 amino acids. CDR3 sequence (DNA): TGTGCCAGCAGTTACGCTGGGCAGGGATACGAGCAGTACTTC. This gives the protein CASSYAGQGYEQYF.

The genes are TRBV2 and TRBJ2-7, with 9 bases identical to TRBD1. CDR1 and CDR2 (germline): SNHLY, FYNNEI. The J segment lost 4 bases and the V segment lost 8 bases, leaving 9 bases of the junction unmatched. The CDR3 sequence is 14 residues long. In DNA, the CDR3 is TGTGCCAGCGCCCTAGACAGGGGGGCTTACGAGCAGTACTTC. Its translation is CASALDRGAYEQYF.

The V gene is TRBV19, the J gene TRBJ1-2; D gene uncertain. The V gene lost 3 bases and the J gene lost 1 base, with 6 bases spanning the gap. CDR1 LNHDA and CDR2 SQIVND come from the germline V gene (reference sequence). This CDR3 has 13 residues. In nucleotides, the CDR3 is TGTGCCAGTAGTATGACACTTAACTATGGCTACACCTTC. Translating gives CASSMTLNYGYTF. Full variable domain (rest looked up from reference TRBV19 and TRBJ1-2): DGGITQSPKYLFRKEGQNVTLSCEQNLNHDAMYWYRQDPGQGLRLIYYSQIVNDFQKGDIAEGYSVSREKKESFPLTVTSAQKNPTAFYLCASSMTLNYGYTFGSGTRLTVV.

V is TRBV7-6 and J is TRBJ2-7; maybe TRBD2 (6 bases). The CDR3 loop spans 12 amino acids. Deletions cut 5 bases from V and 5 bases from J, with 10 bases between. CDR1 is SGHVS and CDR2 is FNYEAQ in the germline V gene. CDR3 sequence: CASSPTGDEQYF. The CDR3 DNA sequence: TGTGCCAGCAGCCCGACGGGAGACGAGCAGTACTTC.

V and J are TRBV6-5 and TRBJ1-2; TRBD1 might be the D (5 bases). Germline assignment: CDR1 MNHEY and CDR2 SVGAGI. This CDR3 is 15 amino acids long. Trimming removed 0 bases from V and 10 bases from J, with 18 bases in between. This CDR3 reads CASSYSRTSRVAYTF. As DNA, the CDR3 is TGTGCCAGCAGTTACTCGAGAACCTCCAGGGTTGCCTACACCTTC.

The rearrangement joins TRBV7-2 to TRBJ2-7; the D is unclear. CDR1 is SGHTA and CDR2 is FQGNSA in the germline V gene. The CDR3 sequence is 13 residues long. Trimming stripped 5 bases from V and 3 bases from J, with 11 bases between. The DNA of the CDR3 is TGTGCCAGCAGCCCCCAGGCCGACTACGAGCAGTACTTC. Its protein product is CASSPQADYEQYF. The entire variable domain, with the rest obtained from reference TRBV7-2 and TRBJ2-7, is as follows: GAGVSQSPSNKVTEKGKDVELRCDPISGHTALYWYRQSLGQGLEFLIYFQGNSAPDKSGLPSDRFSAERTGGSVSTLTIQRTQQEDSAVYLCASSPQADYEQYFGPGTRLTVT.

The chain links TRBV5-4 to TRBJ1-2, with 8 nucleotides matching TRBD1. From germline, CDR1 is SGHNT and CDR2 YYREEE (reference sequence). The CDR3 contains 15 residues. V shed 4 bases and J 5 bases; nucleotides not matched to a gene: 10. CDR3 sequence reads: CASSGDRPEVYGYTF. CDR3 in DNA: TGTGCCAGCAGCGGGGACAGGCCGGAGGTTTATGGCTACACCTTC. The variable domain in full, with the rest retrieved from reference TRBV5-4 and TRBJ1-2, is ETGVTQSPTHLIKTRGQQVTLRCSSQSGHNTVSWYQQALGQGPQFIFQYYREEENGRGNFPPRFSGLQFPNYSSELNVNALELDDSALYLCASSGDRPEVYGYTFGSGTRLTVV.